The 7 T cell receptor beta chains presented below share a single source sample, sequenced in a study of blood T cells in healthy people across ages. With a J-beta primer mix and a sample-barcoded 5' primer, a second PCR ran about 7 to 12 cycles. TCRdb redid the calling of the 5' RACE reads with MiXCR, one entry per CDR3 protein. Of some 1.4 million distinct CDR3 sequences detected, roughly 40% appear once; the ten largest clones hold approximately 7.9%. The sequenced sample was blood. These receptor sequences come from a woman aged 18-30 years in good health.

The genes are TRBV27 and TRBJ1-1; no definite D call. V shed 3 bases and J shed 1 base, with 6 bases lying between them. Germline values: CDR1 MNHEY, CDR2 SMNVEV (reference sequence). The CDR3 has 13 residues. CDR3 nucleotides: TGTGCCAGCAGTTTTATGAGGAACACTGAAGCTTTCTTT. Residues: CASSFMRNTEAFF.

This clonotype was counted at least ten times. The rearrangement joins TRBV29-1 to TRBJ2-3; D is undetermined. Germline CDR1 and CDR2: SQVTM and ANQGSEA. This CDR3 is built from 15 residues. V was clipped by 5 bases and J by 1 base, with 16 bases between them. The CDR3 region has the DNA TGCAGCGTTATACCCGGTGGTCGAGGCACAGATACGCAGTATTTT. Residues: CSVIPGGRGTDTQYF.

The CDR3 sequence: CSVPRQGELFNYGYTF. The CDR3 nucleotides are TGCAGCGTTCCTAGACAGGGGGAGTTGTTTAACTATGGCTACACCTTC. This chain connects TRBV29-1 to TRBJ1-2; 9 bases are a match to TRBD1. The CDR3 is 16 amino acids. The junction had 11 bases not matched to a gene; V was cut back by 5 bases and J by 1 base. CDR1 is SQVTM and CDR2 is ANQGSEA in the germline V gene.

This chain's CDR3 is CASSLDLVGSSTDTQYF. CDR3 DNA sequence: TGTGCCAGCAGCTTGGATCTTGTGGGATCTAGCACAGATACGCAGTATTTT. The chain has TRBV5-8 and TRBJ2-3; D not certain. V lost 0 bases and J lost 0, with 14 bases in between. Germline values: CDR1 SGHTS, CDR2 YDEGEE. This CDR3 has 17 amino acids.

The chain has TRBV20-1 and TRBJ2-7, with TRBD1 matching 8 bases. The J call could be wrong; TRBJ2-4 is a better fit for the DNA end. The germline V gene encodes CDR1 DFQATT and CDR2 SNEGSKA (reference sequence). This CDR3 is built from 17 residues. DNA for the CDR3: TGCAGTGCTAGGGCACCACCTGGACAGGGTACCAAAAACATTCAGTACTTC. This encodes CSARAPPGQGTKNIQYF.

The chain links TRBV27 to TRBJ2-1; tentatively, D is TRBD1 (6 bases). Germline CDR1 and CDR2: MNHEY and SMNVEV (reference sequence). The CDR3 loop spans 14 amino acids. Trimming left V 7 bases short and J 5 bases short, with 15 bases between. In DNA form, the CDR3 reads TGTGCCAGCATGTGGGGGCTTAGGAACAATGAGCAGTTCTTC. Its protein is CASMWGLRNNEQFF.

This sequence joins TRBV5-1 and TRBJ2-5, with 9 bases identical to TRBD2. Trimming took 2 bases from V and 0 from J; bases not matched to a gene: 2. The germline V gene has CDR1 SGHRS and CDR2 YFSETQ. This CDR3 region has 15 residues. DNA for the CDR3: TGCGCCAGCAGCTTCGCTAGCGGGGACCAAGAGACCCAGTACTTC. It yields the protein CASSFASGDQETQYF.